Given below is one T cell receptor (beta chain) in context. What it binds is unknown. Addition of a universal primer site occurred through template switching, and cDNA carried unique molecular identifiers. TCRdb redid the calling of the 5' RACE reads with MiXCR, one entry per CDR3 protein. The sample consists of about 340,000 distinct CDR3 sequences, roughly 9% of them appearing once. The CDR3 runs 12 residues. Trimming pared 4 bases from V and 9 bases from J, leaving 10 bases between. The germline V gene has CDR1 SGHAT and CDR2 FQNNGV. These data are taken from a study of identical twins. Whole-study results and caveats: With abundant cord blood beta clonotypes, insertions were fewer; memory repertoires showed no such pattern. Not following the same donors, the study drew its conclusions from cross-sectional statistical analysis. Models, which agreed with sharing between unrelated individuals, nonetheless underestimated the out-of-frame TCR alpha sharing seen in monozygotic twins.

The rearrangement joins TRBV11-2 to TRBJ2-1, with D perhaps TRBD1 or TRBD2 (5 bases each). The clonotype comes from a woman in her fifties or sixties in good health. The material sequenced was naive T cells sorted from blood. CDR3 sequence: CASSSDSGEQFF. The CDR3 DNA reads TGTGCCAGCAGCTCAGACAGCGGTGAGCAGTTCTTC.